The rows below give T cell receptor beta chains drawn from one sample of a study of PD-L1 blockade in urothelial cancer. Sequenced by immunoSEQ multiplex PCR; TCRdb stores in-frame clones only, minus some. This table holds tens of thousands of clones, roughly four fifths found once. Source: PBMCs, taken around atezolizumab (anti-PD-L1) treatment. These receptors all come from a man between 65 and 79 years old with urothelial cancer. The CDR3 runs from the conserved cysteine through the conserved F or W. The D gene is left open where the match is weak. The size field is filled for only some rows; it gives once, few, many or a size class.

CDR3 DNA: TGTGCCAGCAGCTCGAACAGGGGGTTTTCAGAAAAACTGTTTTTT; CDR3 protein: CASSSNRGFSEKLFF; D gene: TRBD1; clone size: NA; V gene: TRBV7-2; J gene: TRBJ1-4
CDR3 DNA: TGTGCCAGCAGCGTAGTTCTGGACAGGGGGCGCACTGGAAACACCATATATTTT; CDR3 protein: CASSVVLDRGRTGNTIYF; D gene: TRBD1; clone size: NA; V gene: TRBV13; J gene: TRBJ1-3
CDR3 DNA: TGTGCCAGCAGTGGGGGGCAGCCCCAGAACACTGAAGCTTTCTTT; CDR3 protein: CASSGGQPQNTEAFF; D gene: NA; clone size: NA; V gene: TRBV2; J gene: TRBJ1-1
CDR3 DNA: TGTGCCAGCAGCGGACTAGCGGGGATTCAAGAGACCCAGTACTTC; CDR3 protein: CASSGLAGIQETQYF; D gene: TRBD2; clone size: once; V gene: TRBV5-6; J gene: TRBJ2-5
CDR3 DNA: TGTGCCAGCTCCGATAGACAGGGCGCTGAAGCTTTCTTT; CDR3 protein: CASSDRQGAEAFF; D gene: TRBD1; clone size: once; V gene: TRBV18; J gene: TRBJ1-1
CDR3 DNA: TGTGCCAGCAGATCGGACAGCCTAAACTCCTACGAGCAGTACTTC; CDR3 protein: CASRSDSLNSYEQYF; D gene: NA; clone size: once; V gene: TRBV6-5; J gene: TRBJ2-7
CDR3 DNA: TGCGCCAGCAGCTCTGGACTAGCGGGAGCGTATGAGCAGTTCTTC; CDR3 protein: CASSSGLAGAYEQFF; D gene: TRBD2; clone size: NA; V gene: TRBV5-1; J gene: TRBJ2-1
CDR3 DNA: TGCGCCAGCAGCTTCGGGACTAGCGGGAGCAATGAGCAGTTCTTC; CDR3 protein: CASSFGTSGSNEQFF; D gene: TRBD2; clone size: NA; V gene: TRBV5-1; J gene: TRBJ2-1
CDR3 DNA: TGTGCCATCAGTGAGTGGAGGGACACCGGGGAGCTGTTTTTT; CDR3 protein: CAISEWRDTGELFF; D gene: NA; clone size: NA; V gene: TRBV10-3; J gene: TRBJ2-2
CDR3 DNA: TGTGCCAGCAGTGAAGGGCCCGAGGATTATGGCTACACCTTC; CDR3 protein: CASSEGPEDYGYTF; D gene: NA; clone size: many; V gene: TRBV2; J gene: TRBJ1-2
CDR3 DNA: TGTGCCAGCAGCGCGGTCGACAATCAGCCCCAGCATTTT; CDR3 protein: CASSAVDNQPQHF; D gene: NA; clone size: NA; V gene: TRBV9; J gene: TRBJ1-5
CDR3 DNA: TGTGCCAGCAGCCCTTACACAGATACGCAGTATTTT; CDR3 protein: CASSPYTDTQYF; D gene: NA; clone size: NA; V gene: TRBV11-2; J gene: TRBJ2-3
CDR3 DNA: TGTGCCAGCAGCCTACTACTTTTAGCGGGAGATATCTACGAGCAGTACTTC; CDR3 protein: CASSLLLLAGDIYEQYF; D gene: TRBD2; clone size: NA; V gene: TRBV28; J gene: TRBJ2-7
CDR3 DNA: TGTGCCAGCAGCTTAAAAACCGGACAGGGCTACTATGGCTACACCTTC; CDR3 protein: CASSLKTGQGYYGYTF; D gene: TRBD1; clone size: NA; V gene: TRBV7-2; J gene: TRBJ1-2
CDR3 DNA: TGTGCCAGCAGCTTAGCCCAGGGTAGGGATCAGCCCCAGCATTTT; CDR3 protein: CASSLAQGRDQPQHF; D gene: NA; clone size: NA; V gene: TRBV7-2; J gene: TRBJ1-5
CDR3 DNA: TGTGCCAGCAGTGGAGGCAGGGTTAGCAATCAGCCCCAGCATTTT; CDR3 protein: CASSGGRVSNQPQHF; D gene: NA; clone size: once; V gene: TRBV6-1; J gene: TRBJ1-5
CDR3 DNA: TGTGCCAGCAGCTTAGACGGCGGGAGGGCCCAAGAGACCCAGTACTTC; CDR3 protein: CASSLDGGRAQETQYF; D gene: TRBD2; clone size: NA; V gene: TRBV11-2; J gene: TRBJ2-5
CDR3 DNA: TGTGCCAGCAGCGGGCCGGGACAGAGGAACGAGCAGTACTTC; CDR3 protein: CASSGPGQRNEQYF; D gene: TRBD1; clone size: NA; V gene: TRBV5-8; J gene: TRBJ2-7